The T cell receptor (beta chain) under discussion was sequenced for a study of T cell responses to AZD1222 COVID-19 vaccine. Clones were sequenced by immunoSEQ multiplex PCR, and TCRdb holds only the in-frame ones, with some missing. The sample holds about 150,000 clones, 90% to 95% seen once. Comment on this clone: Its antigen is as yet unknown.

Study findings and constraints: CD4 TCRs covered the whole spike, strongest at regions 160-218 and 743-854.

The V and J ends lost 4 bases and 3 bases, in that order; junction bases with no gene match: 13. Germline loops: CDR1 SEHNR, CDR2 FQNEAQ (reference sequence). This CDR3 is built from 17 residues. The TCR comes from an adult in good health. The chain joins TRBV7-9 to TRBJ2-3; 7 positions agree with TRBD1. Source: peripheral blood, taken on day 0 of AZD1222 vaccination. The CDR3 is CASSSPFGTAETDTQYF. The CDR3 DNA follows: TGTGCCAGCAGCTCCCCTTTTGGGACAGCAGAAACAGATACGCAGTATTTT.